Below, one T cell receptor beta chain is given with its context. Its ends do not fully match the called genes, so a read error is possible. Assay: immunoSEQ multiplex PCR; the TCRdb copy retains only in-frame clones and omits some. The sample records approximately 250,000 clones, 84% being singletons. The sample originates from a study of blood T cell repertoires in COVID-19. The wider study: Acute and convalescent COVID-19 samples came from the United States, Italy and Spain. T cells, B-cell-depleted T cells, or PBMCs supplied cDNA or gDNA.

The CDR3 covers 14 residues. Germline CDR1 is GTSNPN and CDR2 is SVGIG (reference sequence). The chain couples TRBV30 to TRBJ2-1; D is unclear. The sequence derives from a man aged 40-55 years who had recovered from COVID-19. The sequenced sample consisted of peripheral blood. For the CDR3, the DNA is TGTGCCTGGGGTGTAGCATCAGGCTACAATGAGCAGTTCTTC. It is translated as CAWGVASGYNEQFF.